The next 15 T cell receptor beta chains were all read from a single sample in a study of T cell responses to AZD1222 COVID-19 vaccine. TCRdb's table, derived via immunoSEQ multiplex PCR, lists solely in-frame clones and lacks some. Seen here are 85,000 to 130,000 clones, around nine tenths observed once, and the top ten hold less than 3.5%. The specimen comprised peripheral blood, sampled on day 0 of AZD1222 vaccination. These receptors originate from an adult in good health.

Remarks on this clone: Because the CDR3's place on the DNA is in doubt, the DNA is left out and the CDR3 is given as listed by TCRdb. The CDR3 reads CASSSSGLAVGGTQYF. V usage is TRBV28 and J usage is TRBJ2-3; the table's D call TRBD2 went unverified against the DNA. Per germline, CDR1 MDHEN and CDR2 SYDVKM. The CDR3 length equals 16 residues, ends included.

The chain uses TRBV19 and TRBJ1-5, with D maybe TRBD1 (5 bases). The CDR3 loop spans 17 amino acids. V was cut by 5 bases and J by 3 bases, with 20 bases left in between. From germline, CDR1 is LNHDA and CDR2 SQIVND (reference sequence). CDR3 nucleotides: TGTGCCAGTAGTCCGAGTCAGGGCCTACTCATCAATCAGCCCCAGCATTTT. It translates to CASSPSQGLLINQPQHF.

V and J are TRBV18 and TRBJ1-6, with TRBD1 matching 10 bases. With 5 bases clipped from V and 8 bases from J, the junction kept 6 bases outside the gene matches. CDR1 and CDR2 from the germline V gene are KGHSH and LQKENI. The CDR3 length is 15 residues. The CDR3 coding sequence is TGTGCCAGCTCATCCGCCGGGACAGGGGATTCACCCCTCCACTTT. It encodes CASSSAGTGDSPLHF.

This clone was seen only a few times. The chain combines TRBV6-6 with TRBJ2-2; TRBD1 agrees at 7 bases. The CDR3 runs 17 residues. Germline CDR1 reads MNHNY; CDR2 reads SVGAGI (reference sequence). With 5 bases clipped from V and 4 bases from J, the junction kept 13 bases outside the gene matches. The CDR3 DNA follows: TGTGCCAGCAGTCGTTTTAGGGGACAGAGGGGCACCGGGGAGCTGTTTTTT. Amino acid sequence: CASSRFRGQRGTGELFF.

The rearrangement uses TRBV29-1 and TRBJ1-3, with unresolved D. Trimming pared 0 bases from V and 0 bases from J, leaving 3 bases between. The CDR3 consists of 13 residues. Germline-derived CDR1 and CDR2 are SQVTM and ANQGSEA. As DNA, the CDR3 is TGCAGCGTTGAAGAGAACTCTGGAAACACCATATATTTT. Amino acids: CSVEENSGNTIYF.

The chain recombines TRBV7-2 with TRBJ1-2; 9 bases match TRBD1. CDR3 length: 13 residues. With V trimmed by 2 bases and J by 7 bases, 2 bases remained unmatched. Germline CDR1 and CDR2: SGHTA and FQGNSA. The chain's CDR3 is CASSLRDRAGYTF. The CDR3 DNA sequence: TGTGCCAGCAGCTTACGGGACAGGGCTGGCTACACCTTC.

The V call is TRBV27, the J call TRBJ2-3, with D possibly matching TRBD2 (6 bases). Per the germline V gene, CDR1 is MNHEY and CDR2 is SMNVEV (reference sequence). CDR3 length: 17 amino acids. V lost 6 bases, J lost 1 base, and 20 bases lay in between. The CDR3 coding sequence is TGTGCCAGCAGACAGTCGCGGCGGGGAAACGGCACAGATACGCAGTATTTT. Translated, it gives CASRQSRRGNGTDTQYF.

The V call is TRBV19, the J call TRBJ1-2, with D possibly TRBD1 on 6 matching bases. The CDR3 is made up of 16 amino acids. Trimming left V 0 bases short and J 0 bases short, with 11 bases between. Germline V CDR1 and CDR2: LNHDA, SQIVND (reference sequence). CDR3 region: CASSIDRGGTNYGYTF. The CDR3 coding sequence is TGTGCCAGTAGTATAGATCGAGGGGGAACTAACTATGGCTACACCTTC.

The genes are TRBV28 and TRBJ2-1; maybe TRBD2 (6 bases). Trimming shortened V by 3 bases and J by 1 base, and 16 bases separated the two germline ends. In germline, CDR1 is MDHEN, CDR2 SYDVKM. CDR3 length: 17 amino acids. CDR3: CASSFSGFGGSYNEQFF. In nucleotides, the CDR3 is TGTGCCAGCAGTTTTTCAGGGTTCGGAGGGTCCTACAATGAGCAGTTCTTC.

DNA for the CDR3: TGTGCCAGCTCACCCGGGTTTGGGACAGGGGGCGAAGATGGCTACACCTTC. Residues: CASSPGFGTGGEDGYTF. The chain carries TRBV18 and TRBJ1-2; 12 positions agree with TRBD1. V trimming: 3 bases; J trimming: 6 bases; junction bases outside the gene matches: 11. The germline V gene has CDR1 KGHSH and CDR2 LQKENI. CDR3 length: 17 amino acids.

The chain uses TRBV9 and TRBJ2-1; the D gene is possibly TRBD1 (5 bases). V dropped 1 base and J dropped 5 bases, with 19 bases sitting between them. The CDR3 covers 17 residues. The germline CDR1 and CDR2 sequences are SGDLS and YYNGEE. CDR3 nucleotide sequence: TGTGCCAGCAGCGTAAGGCAGGGCTCTCCGTCGGACAATGAGCAGTTCTTC. Amino acid sequence: CASSVRQGSPSDNEQFF.

The V call is TRBV6-1, the J call TRBJ1-5; no reliable D call. Germline CDR1 reads MNHNS; CDR2 reads SASEGT. The CDR3 length is 15 residues. The V end was cut by 2 bases, the J end by 13 bases, with 21 bases between. The CDR3 loop reads CASSENGGSLYRQHF. The CDR3 DNA is TGTGCCAGCAGTGAAAATGGTGGCAGCCTCTACCGTCAGCATTTT.

The genes are TRBV19 and TRBJ1-1; D call uncertain. Germline CDR1 reads LNHDA; CDR2 reads SQIVND (reference sequence). V was cut by 5 bases and J by 1 base, with 14 bases left in between. The CDR3 is 15 residues long. CDR3 sequence (DNA): TGTGCCAGTAGTCCTTTAGCCGCGGGGAACACTGAAGCTTTCTTT. Encoded protein: CASSPLAAGNTEAFF.

The chain recombines TRBV6-6 with TRBJ1-2; no definite D call. CDR1 and CDR2 from the germline V gene are MNHNY and SVGAGI (reference sequence). V lost 4 bases to trimming and J lost 8 bases, with 8 bases between them. This CDR3 comprises 11 residues. In DNA, the CDR3 is TGTGCCAGCAGTTCCCTTGTGGGCTACACCTTC. Its protein is CASSSLVGYTF.

By share, this clone ranks as medium-sized. CDR3: CASSILGREAFF. In nucleotides, the CDR3 is TGTGCCAGCAGCATCCTCGGGCGAGAAGCTTTCTTT. The chain has TRBV6-5 and TRBJ1-1; D is uncertain. Germline V gene data show CDR1 as MNHEY and CDR2 as SVGAGI. This CDR3 is 12 amino acids long. Trimming took 6 bases from V and 8 from J, leaving 13 bases between them.